The clone carrying this T cell receptor beta chain was found once. Its cognate antigen is unknown. Germline V gene data show CDR1 as SQVTM and CDR2 as ANQGSEA. Trimming removed 7 bases from V and 3 bases from J, with 13 bases in between. This CDR3 region has 13 residues. The source of the sample is a study of vaccination effects on CD4 cells after COVID-19. Looking at the study overall: Using viral peptide pools, the ViraFEST assay grew out antigen-specific CD4+ T cells prior to sequencing. Post-vaccine sampling occurred a median 72 days after the second dose. Study observations and caveats: Substantial clonal contraction characterized both infection- and vaccine-induced clones late after vaccination.

Some clones are missing from TCRdb's copy, which holds only in-frame ones; the method was immunoSEQ multiplex PCR. This table has fewer than 75,000 clones, around 85% appearing once. After roughly ten days in culture, the CD4+ T cells were isolated. Every participant took two doses of the BNT162b2 or mRNA-1273 vaccine. Half-medium exchanges with IL-2 medium took place on days 3 and 7. The chain carries TRBV29-1 and TRBJ2-1; D is unresolved. This material consisted of CD4+ T cells from PBMCs cultured without peptide, taken after COVID-19 vaccination. This receptor was taken from a human donor who received a COVID-19 vaccine. CDR3 in amino acids: CSALPTYYNEQFF. For the CDR3, the DNA is TGCAGCGCTCTACCGACATACTACAATGAGCAGTTCTTC.